Listed below are T cell receptor beta chains from one sample, sequenced in a study of technical replicates of blood from several donors. Generated by immunoSEQ multiplex PCR, the TCRdb table keeps only in-frame clones and is missing some. The data contain about 59,000 clones, 87% of them singletons. The specimen sequenced was PBMCs. The receptor source for this set is a human donor in good health. Some clones in this sample may be carry-over from other donors' samples. Both conserved end residues are part of each CDR3.

j_call	v_call	cdr3_aa
TRBJ1-5	TRBV7-9	CASSKSGTGDQPQHF
TRBJ1-2	TRBV7-3	CASSLGTGSYGYTF
TRBJ2-7	TRBV21-1	CASSSHRSGLARTYEQYF
TRBJ1-2	TRBV5-1	CASSLDGDSYGYTF
TRBJ2-2	TRBV7-7	CASSPGTDHTGELFF
TRBJ1-5	TRBV7-2	CASSRGVGQPQHF
TRBJ1-5	TRBV5-6	CASSFRGRVQPQHF
TRBJ2-2	TRBV10-3	CAISAPPISGIGSGGELFF
TRBJ2-1	TRBV7-9	CASSLAGTVNEQFF
TRBJ1-1	TRBV6-1	CASSRTANTEAFF
TRBJ2-3	TRBV9	CASSPSSWRGSTDTQYF
TRBJ1-2	TRBV27	CASRARDFNRGTF
TRBJ2-5	TRBV4-3	CASSQAQGYSETQYF
TRBJ2-3	TRBV5-1	CASSGASGSTDTQYF
TRBJ1-2	TRBV6-5	CATYSGRYNYGYTF
TRBJ2-5	TRBV30	CAWSVGFQETQYF
TRBJ1-3	TRBV2	CASSAQGNTIYF
TRBJ1-5	TRBV27	CASSPGVLGPQHF
TRBJ2-3	TRBV10-3	CAVGQSTDTQYF
TRBJ1-1	TRBV27	CASTGQLNTEAFF
TRBJ2-1	TRBV7-9	CASSRGTSGNNEQFF
TRBJ1-1	TRBV29-1	CSVEGPGAFF
TRBJ2-2	TRBV11-3	CASSPDRAHTGELFF
TRBJ2-2	TRBV14	CASSQVQAGELFF
TRBJ1-5	TRBV18	CASHGSGFWQPQHF
TRBJ2-1	TRBV9	CASSTGGSYNEQFF
TRBJ1-5	TRBV7-2	CASSPTGGNQPQHF
TRBJ1-2	TRBV5-6	CASSFTTGFRDGYTF
TRBJ2-7	TRBV6-5	CASSYAQGAYEQYF
TRBJ1-1	TRBV6-5	CASTLGREAFF
TRBJ2-7	TRBV5-1	CASSQQGSEYEQYF
TRBJ2-1	TRBV25-1	CASSEGLAAYNEQFF
TRBJ2-3	TRBV7-8	CASNARGQGVHTQYF
TRBJ1-5	TRBV5-6	CASSRGDSRASYSNQPQHF
TRBJ1-1	TRBV19	CASSTGQGSSEAFF
TRBJ1-2	TRBV30	CAWSVRSSPAGGYTF
TRBJ2-1	TRBV4-3	CASSQDLGGRGQFF
TRBJ2-7	TRBV5-6	CASSLGTASYEQYF
TRBJ2-7	TRBV27	CASSLRLAYEQYF
TRBJ2-7	TRBV4-3	CASSQALAGVHEQYF
TRBJ2-4	TRBV4-3	CASSQGGWSIQYF
TRBJ2-3	TRBV4-3	CASSQGTGGTDTQYF
TRBJ2-5	TRBV4-2	CASSQAGTGHGETQYF
TRBJ1-1	TRBV7-6	CASSPGGRLATEAFF
TRBJ1-2	TRBV25-1	CASSDRQVGGYTF
TRBJ1-2	TRBV7-9	CASSQPGTGKEYGYTF
TRBJ1-2	TRBV7-9	CASSTNGQGHGYTF
TRBJ2-2	TRBV5-6	CASSRIMSAGELFF
TRBJ1-2	TRBV7-9	CASSSRASNYGYTF
TRBJ1-2	TRBV5-1	CASSLGAYNYGYTF
TRBJ2-2	TRBV5-4	CASSLGQRSPFRTGELFF
TRBJ2-7	TRBV7-9	CASSFHVQEQYF
TRBJ2-2	TRBV2	CASRTGVRTGELFF
TRBJ1-2	TRBV11-3	CASSLDRGYGYTF
TRBJ2-7	TRBV7-9	CASSLAAGGTYEQYF
TRBJ2-5	TRBV5-5	CASSLDGGGAETQYF